Listed below are T cell receptor beta chains from one sample, sequenced in a study of T cell responses to AZD1222 COVID-19 vaccine. Libraries were prepared by immunoSEQ multiplex PCR; TCRdb keeps only in-frame clonotypes and omits some of them. This table holds 100,000 to 150,000 clones, about 89% found once. The material was peripheral blood, obtained on day 0 of MenACWY control vaccination. These receptors were obtained from an adult in good health. Each CDR3 is given with its conserved first and last residue. D genes are given only for firm matches. Rows may omit the clone size; those that give it use once, few, many or a size class.

D gene	V gene	CDR3 length	clone size	J gene	CDR3 protein	CDR3 DNA
TRBD1	TRBV28	14	NA	TRBJ1-6	CASSPGQGYSPLHF	TGTGCCAGCAGTCCGGGACAGGGGTATTCACCCCTCCACTTT
NA	TRBV7-2	17	NA	TRBJ1-1	CASSSQNYGRRRTEAFF	TGTGCCAGCAGCTCACAAAATTATGGGAGACGGAGGACTGAAGCTTTCTTT
NA	TRBV7-9	13	NA	TRBJ2-3	CASSARNTDTQYF	TGTGCCAGCAGCGCTCGAAACACAGATACGCAGTATTTT
TRBD1	TRBV27	16	NA	TRBJ2-3	CASRDPGQGASRTQYF	TGTGCCAGCAGAGATCCGGGACAGGGGGCTTCCCGTACGCAGTATTTT
NA	TRBV27	14	NA	TRBJ1-2	CASSLWGDLNGYTF	TGTGCCAGCAGTTTATGGGGGGACTTAAATGGCTACACCTTC
TRBD2	TRBV10-1	16	NA	TRBJ2-3	CASSEGTRGDTDTQYF	TGCGCCAGCAGTGAAGGGACTAGGGGAGACACAGATACGCAGTATTTT
NA	TRBV18	14	NA	TRBJ2-2	CASSPAGATGELFF	TGTGCCAGCTCACCGGCGGGGGCCACCGGGGAGCTGTTTTTT
TRBD2	TRBV2	13	NA	TRBJ2-7	CASSVSGDYEQYF	TGTGCCAGCAGTGTAAGCGGGGATTACGAGCAGTACTTC
NA	TRBV5-6	12	NA	TRBJ2-1	CASSLVNNEQFF	TGTGCCAGCAGCTTGGTGAACAATGAGCAGTTCTTC
NA	TRBV6-1	15	NA	TRBJ1-2	CASSEPGAGHYGYTF	TGTGCCAGCAGTGAACCTGGGGCAGGACACTATGGCTACACCTTC
NA	TRBV9	14	NA	TRBJ1-2	CASSGKGLNYGYTF	TGTGCCAGCAGTGGGAAGGGACTTAACTATGGCTACACCTTC
TRBD1	TRBV11-1	16	once	TRBJ1-1	CASSSQGPGSVTEAFF	TGTGCCAGCAGCTCACAGGGGCCGGGTTCGGTCACTGAAGCTTTCTTT
NA	TRBV9	14	NA	TRBJ2-7	CATGGRDKTYEQYF	TGTGCCACCGGGGGGAGGGACAAGACCTACGAGCAGTACTTC
NA	TRBV6-5	15	NA	TRBJ1-2	CASSYSSQGLNGYTF	TGTGCCAGCAGTTACTCGTCGCAGGGGCTAAATGGCTACACCTTC
NA	TRBV5-6	14	NA	TRBJ2-4	CASSLGAGSTFQYF	TGTGCCAGCAGCTTGGGTGCAGGGTCAACATTTCAGTACTTC
NA	TRBV7-8	14	once	TRBJ2-7	CASSFNPLLYEQYF	TGTGCCAGCAGCTTTAACCCTTTATTGTACGAGCAGTACTTC
NA	TRBV11-3	15	NA	TRBJ1-1	CASTLEAARNTEAFF	TGTGCCAGCACCCTGGAGGCAGCCAGGAACACTGAAGCTTTCTTT
TRBD2	TRBV6-2/TRBV6-3	16	NA	TRBJ2-1	CASSYVGSGSYNEQFF	TGTGCCAGCAGTTACGTAGGGAGCGGGAGCTACAATGAGCAGTTCTTC
TRBD1	TRBV5-1	15	NA	TRBJ2-3	CASSPDRASTDTQYF	TGCGCCAGCAGCCCAGACAGGGCCAGCACAGATACGCAGTATTTT
TRBD2	TRBV4-1	16	once	TRBJ2-3	CASSQSPSGSGDTQYF	TGCGCCAGCAGTCAAAGCCCTAGCGGGAGTGGAGATACGCAGTATTTT
TRBD1	TRBV7-8	15	NA	TRBJ1-5	CASSAGTGENQPQHF	TGTGCCAGCAGCGCGGGGACAGGGGAAAATCAGCCCCAGCATTTT
NA	TRBV6-2/TRBV6-3	12	NA	TRBJ2-1	CASSLGTGEQFF	TGTGCCAGCAGCCTGGGGACTGGAGAGCAGTTCTTC
TRBD1	TRBV7-8	17	NA	TRBJ2-2	CASSLSGTGGRTGELFF	TGTGCCAGCAGCTTATCCGGGACAGGGGGCCGCACCGGGGAGCTGTTTTTT
TRBD1	TRBV19	17	NA	TRBJ1-6	CASSRGQGDLYNSPLHF	TGTGCCAGTAGTAGAGGACAGGGCGATCTATATAATTCACCCCTCCACTTT
NA	TRBV5-1	11	NA	TRBJ2-7	CASSSLNEQYF	TGCGCCAGCAGCTCCCTTAACGAGCAGTACTTC
NA	TRBV30	14	once	TRBJ1-5	CAWTSKGRDQPQHF	TGTGCCTGGACGAGTAAGGGTCGGGATCAGCCCCAGCATTTT
TRBD2	TRBV2	15	NA	TRBJ2-5	CATRLASGAQETQYF	TGTGCGACCCGGCTGGCTAGCGGGGCGCAAGAGACCCAGTACTTC
NA	TRBV7-9	15	NA	TRBJ1-4	CARRRGNPTNEKLFF	TGTGCCAGGAGGCGGGGGAATCCAACTAATGAAAAACTGTTTTTT
NA	TRBV29-1	13	NA	TRBJ1-1	CSVEVQPGTEAFF	TGCAGCGTTGAAGTTCAGCCTGGCACTGAAGCTTTCTTT
TRBD2	TRBV6-2/TRBV6-3	15	NA	TRBJ2-3	CASSYSLAATDTQYF	TGTGCCAGCAGTTACTCCCTAGCGGCCACAGATACGCAGTATTTT
NA	TRBV4-2	17	NA	TRBJ2-1	CASSQARGGEIHHEQFF	TGTGCCAGCAGCCAGGCCCGAGGGGGGGAAATTCATCATGAGCAGTTCTTC
NA	TRBV21-1	15	NA	TRBJ2-7	CASSRGGDSSYEQYF	TGTGCCAGCAGCAGAGGCGGGGACAGCTCCTACGAGCAGTACTTC
NA	TRBV10-2	14	NA	TRBJ1-3	CASSERQTGNTIYF	TGCGCCAGCAGTGAAAGGCAGACTGGAAACACCATATATTTT